A selection of T cell receptor beta chains follows, all from one sample in a study of cytomegalovirus exposure and HLA in healthy donors. Sequencing was performed with immunoSEQ multiplex PCR; in TCRdb, only in-frame clones are kept and a portion is missing. The repertoire holds 30,000 to 40,000 clones, with roughly 90% as singletons. Material: PBMCs. The receptors here all came from a woman aged 18-30 years in good health and CMV-seronegative. Each CDR3 is given with its conserved first and last residue. The D gene is left open where the match is weak. Size tells how often a clone was seen (once, few, many) or the class of an expanded clone, and some rows leave it out.

TRBD1	-	TRBJ1-5	15	TRBV19	TGTGCCAGTAGTAAGGGACAGGGCCCCCTCCAGCCCCAGCATTTT	CASSKGQGPLQPQHF
TRBD1	-	TRBJ2-7	16	TRBV18	TGTGCCAGCTCACCACAGAGGGGACAGGGGGCCAACGAGCAGTACTTC	CASSPQRGQGANEQYF
TRBD1	-	TRBJ2-3	17	TRBV10-1	TGCGCCAGCAGTGAGTCGATCAGGGGGTGGGTCACAGATACGCAGTATTTT	CASSESIRGWVTDTQYF
-	-	TRBJ2-4	15	TRBV28	TGTGCCAGCAGCGGCCCCGGGGAAGCCAAAAACATTCAGTACTTC	CASSGPGEAKNIQYF
TRBD2	-	TRBJ2-1	16	TRBV5-1	TGCGCCAGCAGCCCCTGGGGGGAGGGCACTTACAATGAGCAGTTCTTC	CASSPWGEGTYNEQFF
TRBD2	-	TRBJ2-3	21	TRBV28	TGTGCCAGCAGTTTCATTCTCGGGAGGGGAAGGGGGGACTTTAGCACAGATACGCAGTATTTT	CASSFILGRGRGDFSTDTQYF
-	-	TRBJ2-7	15	TRBV28	TGTGCCAGCAGTTTATACAGGGCCATCTCCTACGAGCAGTACTTC	CASSLYRAISYEQYF
-	few	TRBJ2-7	17	TRBV10-2	TGCGCCAGCAGTGAGTTCGCGGGGATTGTAGCTAACTACGAGCAGTACTTC	CASSEFAGIVANYEQYF
TRBD1	-	TRBJ1-2	13	TRBV6-5	TGTGCCAGCAGTTACTCGGGGACAGGGGTCTACACCTTC	CASSYSGTGVYTF
-	-	TRBJ1-4	18	TRBV5-5	TGTGCCAGCAGTTTTTTACCGGGACGGGGGACAACTAATGAAAAACTGTTTTTT	CASSFLPGRGTTNEKLFF
TRBD1	once	TRBJ1-2	14	TRBV27	TGTGCCAGCGCTCAAGCACAGGGGGCTGGTGGCTACACCTTC	CASAQAQGAGGYTF
-	-	TRBJ1-3	14	TRBV6-6	TGTGCCAGCAGCCCGGGGGGCTCTGGAAACACCATATATTTT	CASSPGGSGNTIYF
TRBD1	-	TRBJ2-7	15	TRBV28	TGTGCCAGCAGTTTACCGCTAGGGACAGGGTACGAGCAGTACTTC	CASSLPLGTGYEQYF
TRBD2	-	TRBJ2-6	16	TRBV7-9	TGTCCCAGCCACTCCGCGGGGGGAGCTGGGGCCAACGTCCTGACTTTC	CPSHSAGGAGANVLTF
TRBD1	-	TRBJ1-2	14	TRBV9	TGTGCCAGCAGTACCTGGACAGGGGCAAATGGCTACACCTTC	CASSTWTGANGYTF
-	once	TRBJ2-7	14	TRBV7-3	TGTGCCAGCAGCCCCCGCGCAGGATCCTACGAGCAGTACTTC	CASSPRAGSYEQYF
-	-	TRBJ2-1	14	TRBV21-1	TGTGCCAGCAGCAAAGGGGGACTAGCGGGAGGAGATTTCTTC	CASSKGGLAGGDFF
TRBD1	-	TRBJ2-1	16	TRBV6-4	TGTGCCAGCAGTGAATCACCGGGACAGGGGGAGAGTGAGCAGTTCTTC	CASSESPGQGESEQFF
-	-	TRBJ2-1	12	TRBV11-2	TGTGCCAGCAGCTTGAGCGGTACTGAGCAGTTCTTC	CASSLSGTEQFF
-	-	TRBJ1-2	15	TRBV11-2	TGTGCCAGCAGCCCCGAGTGGACGGGGGGACGGGGCTACACCTTC	CASSPEWTGGRGYTF
-	-	TRBJ1-5	13	TRBV7-9	TGTGCCAGCAGCTTTCGGGAAACCCAGCCCCAGCATTTT	CASSFRETQPQHF
TRBD2	-	TRBJ2-7	14	TRBV30	TGTGCCTGGAGTGGCCAGCGGGGGGCCTACGAGCAATACTTC	CAWSGQRGAYEQYF
-	-	TRBJ2-3	15	TRBV6-5	TGTGCCAGCAGTTACGGGGCAGCCCCCGCAGATACGCAGTATTTT	CASSYGAAPADTQYF
-	-	TRBJ1-1	14	TRBV2	TGTGCCAGCAGGGAACAGGGTATGAACACTGAAGCTTTCTTT	CASREQGMNTEAFF
-	-	TRBJ1-6	16	TRBV27	TGTGCCAGCAGTTTCACCATGCCGGGACATCAGTCACCCCTCCACTTT	CASSFTMPGHQSPLHF
-	-	TRBJ2-3	15	TRBV10-2	TGCGCCAGCAGTGAGACCACCGCGAGCACAGATACGCAGTATTTT	CASSETTASTDTQYF
-	-	TRBJ2-3	13	TRBV15	TGTGCCACCAGCAGACGCCGAGCAGATACGCAGTATTTT	CATSRRRADTQYF
-	-	TRBJ1-5	14	TRBV7-9	TGTTCCAGCAGCTCCGGGACACCCAATCAGCCCCAGCATTTT	CSSSSGTPNQPQHF
-	-	TRBJ1-4	15	TRBV12-5	TGTGCTAGTGGCCCAGGGTTGGGTCCTAGAGAAAAACTGTTTTTT	CASGPGLGPREKLFF
-	-	TRBJ2-7	16	TRBV30	TGTGCCTGGAGTGATCGGGTGACTAGAGGCTCCTACGAGCAGTACTTC	CAWSDRVTRGSYEQYF
-	-	TRBJ2-1	15	TRBV9	TGTGCCAGCAGCCCTGAGGACTACTCCTACAATGAGCAGTTCTTC	CASSPEDYSYNEQFF
-	-	TRBJ2-1	13	TRBV29-1	TGCAGCGTTGGAGTCAGCTCCTACAATGAGCGGTTCTTC	CSVGVSSYNERFF
-	once	TRBJ2-3	14	TRBV5-4	TGTGCCAGCAGCGGAGGACTATCCACAGATACGCAGTATTTT	CASSGGLSTDTQYF
TRBD2	-	TRBJ2-7	16	TRBV7-9	TGTTCCAGCAGCGCCTCACTAGCGGGGAGTAGGAACGAGCAGTACTTC	CSSSASLAGSRNEQYF
TRBD2	-	TRBJ2-1	18	TRBV29-1	TGCAGCGTTGAAGGCCTAGCGGGAGGGCCAAGCTCCTACAATGAGCAGTTCTTC	CSVEGLAGGPSSYNEQFF
TRBD2	-	TRBJ2-5	16	TRBV28	TGTGCCAGCAGTTTATGGAGCGGGACGGGACAAGAGACCCAGTACTTC	CASSLWSGTGQETQYF
TRBD1	-	TRBJ2-7	15	TRBV5-8	TGTGCCAGCAGCCGGGACAGGGGGATCTCCTACGAGCAGTACTTC	CASSRDRGISYEQYF
TRBD2	-	TRBJ2-2	16	TRBV5-4	TGTGCCAGCAGCGTGTCTAGCGGGAGGGCCACCGGGGAGCTGTTTTTT	CASSVSSGRATGELFF
-	-	TRBJ2-5	13	TRBV19	TGTGCCAGTAGTTTCCCAGGGGCGGAGACCCAGTACTTC	CASSFPGAETQYF
-	-	TRBJ1-5	13	TRBV6-1	TGTGCCAGCAGTGGGACAGCGGTTCAGCCCCAGCATTTT	CASSGTAVQPQHF
TRBD2	-	TRBJ2-6	20	TRBV27	TGTGCCAGCAGTTTTTACGCTAGCGGGAGAATTGGCTCTGGGGCCAACGTCCTGACTTTC	CASSFYASGRIGSGANVLTF
-	-	TRBJ1-4	14	TRBV30	TGTGCCTGGAGTATCAGTTCAACTAATGAAAAACTGTTTTTT	CAWSISSTNEKLFF
-	-	TRBJ1-3	16	TRBV5-4	TGTGCCAGCAGCTTGGACAGGCCTAGCTCTGGAAACACCATATATTTT	CASSLDRPSSGNTIYF
TRBD1	-	TRBJ1-5	15	TRBV2	TGTGCCAGCAGCGTAATGGGACAGGGAGATCAGCCCCAGCATTTT	CASSVMGQGDQPQHF
TRBD1	-	TRBJ2-2	16	TRBV6-6	TGTGCCAGCAGTGTGACAGGGAGACAGAACACCGGGGAGCTGTTTTTT	CASSVTGRQNTGELFF
TRBD1	-	TRBJ1-1	14	TRBV4-1	TGCGCCAGCAGCCCGATCAGGGGGCTTACTGAAGCTTTCTTT	CASSPIRGLTEAFF
-	-	TRBJ1-1	14	TRBV30	TGTGCCTGGAGTGTACGGGCAGGGCGGACTGAAGCTTTCTTT	CAWSVRAGRTEAFF
-	-	TRBJ1-1	13	TRBV4-1	TGCGCCAGCAGCTCTTTCGGTGGCACTGAAGCTTTCTTT	CASSSFGGTEAFF
-	-	TRBJ2-7	13	TRBV7-3	TGTGCCAGCAGCTTATTCATCGGGTACGAGCAGTACTTC	CASSLFIGYEQYF
-	-	TRBJ2-2	16	TRBV9	TGTGCCAGCAGCGTAGCTTTGGGAGCAAACACCGGGGAGCTGTTTTTT	CASSVALGANTGELFF
TRBD1	-	TRBJ2-2	15	TRBV5-6	TGTGCCAGCAGCTTGTTGAGACAGGGATCCGGGGAGCTGTTTTTT	CASSLLRQGSGELFF
-	once	TRBJ2-7	15	TRBV6-4	TGTGCCAGCAGAGCCAGCCCGGACAGCTCCTACGAGCAGTACTTC	CASRASPDSSYEQYF
-	-	TRBJ1-2	14	TRBV7-9	TGTTCCAGCAGCATCCATGGGGCTGGGTATGGCTACACCTTC	CSSSIHGAGYGYTF
TRBD1	once	TRBJ2-7	14	TRBV6-1	TGTGCCAGCGTGGGGACAGTTGGACCCTACGAGCAGTACTTC	CASVGTVGPYEQYF
TRBD1	-	TRBJ2-2	15	TRBV6-4	TGTGCCAGCAGTGGGACAGGGGGCTCGTCCGGGGAGCTGTTTTTT	CASSGTGGSSGELFF
-	few	TRBJ1-2	15	TRBV28	TGTGCCAGCAGTTTAAGGGGCGGTAATCTGGATAGCTACACCTTC	CASSLRGGNLDSYTF
-	few	TRBJ2-7	12	TRBV9	TGTGCCAGCAGCGCCGACAGCTACGAGCAGTACTTC	CASSADSYEQYF
-	-	TRBJ1-1	15	TRBV30	TGTGCCTGGAGGAAACAGGGAGCGGCGAACACTGAAGCTTTCTTT	CAWRKQGAANTEAFF